The entry below gives a single TCR beta chain sequence along with its context. This entry is derived from a study of control samples from healthy donors and cancer patients. Generated by immunoSEQ multiplex PCR, the TCRdb table keeps only in-frame clones and is missing some. In all, the sample yields 150,000 to 200,000 clones. Germline CDR1 reads LNHDA; CDR2 reads SQIVND (reference sequence). Trimming removed 2 bases from V and 3 bases from J, with 8 bases in between. This CDR3 is built from 13 residues. The chain links TRBV19 to TRBJ2-7; D call uncertain. The receptor was isolated from a woman aged 25 to 39 in good health. The sample comprised blood. The CDR3: CASSIQLVYEQYF. The CDR3 DNA is TGTGCCAGTAGTATACAACTCGTCTACGAGCAGTACTTC.